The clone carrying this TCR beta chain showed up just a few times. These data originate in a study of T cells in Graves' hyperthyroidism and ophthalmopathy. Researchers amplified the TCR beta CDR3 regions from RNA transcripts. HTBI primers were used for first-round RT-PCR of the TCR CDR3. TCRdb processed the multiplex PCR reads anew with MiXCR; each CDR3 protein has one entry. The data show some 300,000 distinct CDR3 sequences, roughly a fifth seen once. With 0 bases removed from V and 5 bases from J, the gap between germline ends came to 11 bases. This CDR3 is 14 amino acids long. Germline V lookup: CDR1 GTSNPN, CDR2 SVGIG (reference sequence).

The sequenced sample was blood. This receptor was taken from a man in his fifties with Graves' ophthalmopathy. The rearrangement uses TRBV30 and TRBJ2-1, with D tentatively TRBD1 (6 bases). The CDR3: CAWSVGGFHNEQFF. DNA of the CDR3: TGTGCCTGGAGTGTAGGGGGATTTCACAATGAGCAGTTCTTC.